Each of the 2 T cell receptor beta chains below was sequenced from the same sample in a study of blood T cell repertoires in COVID-19. Using immunoSEQ multiplex PCR, the repertoire was profiled, and TCRdb retains in-frame clones only, with some absent. Seen here are about 38,000 clones, around 90% observed once, and the top ten hold less than 30%. The sequencing sample was made of peripheral blood. Receptors originate from a man in his sixties with active or convalescent COVID-19.

In this sample, this clone turned up once. The chain uses TRBV5-1 and TRBJ2-1; D gene unclear. V was shortened by 1 base and J by 0 bases, with 14 bases between the two germline ends. This CDR3 is 17 amino acids long. Germline V gives CDR1 SGHRS, CDR2 YFSETQ. In DNA, the CDR3 is TGCGCCAGCAGCTTGCAAGGAGCGCGGAGCTCCTACAATGAGCAGTTCTTC. Encoded protein: CASSLQGARSSYNEQFF.

The chain links TRBV6-5 to TRBJ2-5, with 7 bases lining up with TRBD1. J gave up 3 bases and V 7 bases, and 2 bases lay outside the gene matches. The germline V gene encodes CDR1 MNHEY and CDR2 SVGAGI. CDR3 length: 12 residues. The CDR3 here is CASTRGKETQYF. The CDR3 DNA sequence: TGTGCCAGCACCAGGGGGAAAGAGACCCAGTACTTC.